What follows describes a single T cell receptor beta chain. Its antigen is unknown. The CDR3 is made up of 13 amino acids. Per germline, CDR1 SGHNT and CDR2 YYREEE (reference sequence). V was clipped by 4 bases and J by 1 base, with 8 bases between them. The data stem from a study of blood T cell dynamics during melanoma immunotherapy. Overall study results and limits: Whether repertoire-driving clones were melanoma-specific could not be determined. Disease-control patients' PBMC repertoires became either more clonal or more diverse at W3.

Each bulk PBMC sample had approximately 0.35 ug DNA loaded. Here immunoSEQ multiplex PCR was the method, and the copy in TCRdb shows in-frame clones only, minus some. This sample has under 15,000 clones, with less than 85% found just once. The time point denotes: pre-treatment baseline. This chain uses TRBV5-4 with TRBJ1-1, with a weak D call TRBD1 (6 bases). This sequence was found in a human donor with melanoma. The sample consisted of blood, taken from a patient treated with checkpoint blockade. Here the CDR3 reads CASSRGRNTEAFF. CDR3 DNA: TGTGCCAGCAGCAGGGGGAGGAACACTGAAGCTTTCTTT.